This T cell receptor (beta chain) comes out of a study of blood T cell repertoires in COVID-19. Here immunoSEQ multiplex PCR was the method, and the copy in TCRdb shows in-frame clones only, minus some. The data contain about 63,000 clones, 70% to 80% of them seen just once; the ten biggest clones take up over 30%. The germline V and J ends were trimmed by 3 bases and 4 bases, with 13 bases remaining between them. This CDR3 comprises 15 residues. Germline V gene sequence: CDR1 SGHDT, CDR2 YYEEEE. This receptor was identified in a human donor in a cohort sampled during active COVID-19. The material sequenced was peripheral blood. The gene calls are TRBV5-6 and TRBJ2-2; a possible D gene is TRBD1 (6 bases). The CDR3 sequence: CASSSDQGLTGELFF. CDR3 in DNA: TGTGCCAGCAGCTCCGACCAGGGGCTCACCGGGGAGCTGTTTTTT.